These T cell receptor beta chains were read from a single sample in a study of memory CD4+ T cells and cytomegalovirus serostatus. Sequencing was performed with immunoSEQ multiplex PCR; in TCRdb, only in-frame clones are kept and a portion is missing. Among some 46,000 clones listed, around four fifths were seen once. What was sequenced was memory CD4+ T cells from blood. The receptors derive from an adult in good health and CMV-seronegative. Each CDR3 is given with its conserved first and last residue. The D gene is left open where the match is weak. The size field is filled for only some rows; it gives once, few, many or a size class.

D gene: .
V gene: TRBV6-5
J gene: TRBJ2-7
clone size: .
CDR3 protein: CASPQKGGSYEQYF
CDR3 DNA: TGTGCCAGCCCCCAGAAGGGAGGCTCCTACGAGCAGTACTTC

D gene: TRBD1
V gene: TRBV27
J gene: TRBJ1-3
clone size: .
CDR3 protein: CASSLRGGGNTIYF
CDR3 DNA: TGTGCCAGCAGTTTACGAGGGGGCGGAAACACCATATATTTT

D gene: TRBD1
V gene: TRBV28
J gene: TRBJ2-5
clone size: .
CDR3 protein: CASSRNEGAKTNF
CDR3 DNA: TGTGCCAGCAGCCGCAACGAGGGGGCGAAGACGAACTTC

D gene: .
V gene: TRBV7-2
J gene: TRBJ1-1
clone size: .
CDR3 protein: CASNLVRNTEAFF
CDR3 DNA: TGTGCCAGCAACCTCGTAAGAAACACTGAAGCTTTCTTT

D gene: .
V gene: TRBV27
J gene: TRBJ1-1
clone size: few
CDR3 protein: CASRRGTLNTEAFF
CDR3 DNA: TGTGCCAGCAGAAGGGGCACCTTGAACACTGAAGCTTTCTTT

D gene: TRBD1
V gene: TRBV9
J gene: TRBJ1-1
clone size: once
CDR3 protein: CASRVRNRDRYYTEAFF
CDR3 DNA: TGTGCCAGCAGAGTGCGAAACCGGGACAGATATTACACTGAAGCTTTCTTT

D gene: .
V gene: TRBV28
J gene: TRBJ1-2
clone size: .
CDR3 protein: CASSFPPASYGYTF
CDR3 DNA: TGTGCCAGCAGTTTCCCCCCGGCTAGCTATGGCTACACCTTC

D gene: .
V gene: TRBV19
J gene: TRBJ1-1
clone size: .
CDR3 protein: CASQREARPWDTEAFF
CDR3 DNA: TGTGCCAGTCAAAGAGAGGCTAGACCATGGGACACTGAAGCTTTCTTT

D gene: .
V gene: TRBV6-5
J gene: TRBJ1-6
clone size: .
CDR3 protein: CASSYVQGRGSPLHF
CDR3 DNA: TGTGCCAGCAGTTACGTTCAAGGTCGTGGCTCACCCCTCCACTTT

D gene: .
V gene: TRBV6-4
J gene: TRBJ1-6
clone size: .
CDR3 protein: CASSEGLENSPLHF
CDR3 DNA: TGTGCCAGCAGCGAGGGGCTGGAGAATTCACCCCTCCACTTT

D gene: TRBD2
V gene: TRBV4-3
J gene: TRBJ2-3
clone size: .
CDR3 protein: CASSQAGLAGGSSTDTQYF
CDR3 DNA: TGCGCCAGCAGCCAAGCCGGACTAGCGGGGGGCTCTAGCACAGATACGCAGTATTTT

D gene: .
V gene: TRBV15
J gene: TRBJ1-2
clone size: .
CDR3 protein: CATSRENWDYGYTF
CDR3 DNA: TGTGCCACCAGCAGAGAGAACTGGGACTATGGCTACACCTTC

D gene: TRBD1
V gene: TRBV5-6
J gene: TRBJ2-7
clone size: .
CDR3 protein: CASSPTGGSYEQYF
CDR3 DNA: TGTGCCAGCAGCCCCACAGGGGGCTCCTACGAGCAGTACTTC

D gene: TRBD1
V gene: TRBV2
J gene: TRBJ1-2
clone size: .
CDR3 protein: CATEGQGNYGYTF
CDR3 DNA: TGTGCCACCGAAGGACAGGGAAACTATGGCTACACCTTC

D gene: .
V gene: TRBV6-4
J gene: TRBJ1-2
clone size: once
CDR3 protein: CASSEVVGANYGYTF
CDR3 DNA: TGTGCCAGCAGTGAAGTCGTTGGAGCTAACTATGGCTACACCTTC

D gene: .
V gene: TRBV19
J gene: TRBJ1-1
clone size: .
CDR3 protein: CASSANGPLFF
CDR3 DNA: TGTGCCAGTAGTGCCAACGGGCCGCTTTTCTTT

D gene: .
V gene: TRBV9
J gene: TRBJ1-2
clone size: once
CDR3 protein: CASSVEGVGYTF
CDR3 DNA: TGTGCCAGCAGCGTAGAGGGTGTTGGCTACACCTTC

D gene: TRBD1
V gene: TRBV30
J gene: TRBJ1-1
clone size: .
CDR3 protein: CAWNGQANTEAFF
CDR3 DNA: TGTGCCTGGAACGGACAGGCGAACACTGAAGCTTTCTTT

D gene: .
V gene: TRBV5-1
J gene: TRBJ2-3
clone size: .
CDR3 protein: CASSRLGASTDTQYF
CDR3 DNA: TGCGCCAGCAGCAGGCTAGGGGCTAGCACAGATACGCAGTATTTT

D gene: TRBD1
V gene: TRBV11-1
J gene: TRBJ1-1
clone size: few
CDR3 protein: CASRAIRTGESPAFF
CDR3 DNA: TGTGCCAGCAGAGCAATCCGGACAGGGGAGAGTCCGGCTTTCTTT

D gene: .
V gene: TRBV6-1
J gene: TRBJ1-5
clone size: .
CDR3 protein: CASRGGVSNQPQHF
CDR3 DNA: TGTGCCAGCAGGGGTGGTGTTAGCAATCAGCCCCAGCATTTT

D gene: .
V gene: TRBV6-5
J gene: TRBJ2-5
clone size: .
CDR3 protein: CASTDARRETQYF
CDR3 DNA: TGTGCCAGCACTGACGCACGAAGAGAGACCCAGTACTTC

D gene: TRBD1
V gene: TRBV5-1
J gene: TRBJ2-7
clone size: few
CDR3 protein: CASRIAGTGGYEQYF
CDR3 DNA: TGCGCCAGCAGAATCGCCGGGACAGGGGGCTACGAGCAGTACTTC

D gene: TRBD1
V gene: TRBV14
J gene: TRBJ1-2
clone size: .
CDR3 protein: CASSRGQGFGGYTF
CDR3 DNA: TGTGCCAGCAGCAGGGGACAGGGGTTCGGGGGCTACACCTTC

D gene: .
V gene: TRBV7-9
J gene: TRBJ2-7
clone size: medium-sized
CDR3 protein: CASSLFLGGEGEQYF
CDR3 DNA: TGTGCCAGCAGCCTCTTTCTAGGGGGGGAAGGTGAGCAGTACTTC

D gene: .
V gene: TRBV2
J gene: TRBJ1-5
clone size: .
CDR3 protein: CASSPGLPGQPQHF
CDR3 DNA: TGTGCCAGCAGTCCAGGGTTGCCTGGACAGCCCCAGCATTTT

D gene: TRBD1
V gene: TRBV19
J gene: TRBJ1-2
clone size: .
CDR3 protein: CASSTGTGRYGYTF
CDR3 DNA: TGTGCCAGTAGTACCGGGACAGGGCGGTATGGCTACACCTTC

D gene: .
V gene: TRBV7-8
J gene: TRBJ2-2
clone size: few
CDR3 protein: CASSLRAGRTGELFF
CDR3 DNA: TGTGCCAGCAGCTTACGGGCAGGGCGGACCGGGGAGCTGTTTTTT

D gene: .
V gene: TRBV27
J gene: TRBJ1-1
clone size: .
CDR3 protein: CASSRTASPAMNTEAFF
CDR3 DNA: TGTGCCAGCAGTCGGACGGCGAGCCCAGCCATGAACACTGAAGCTTTCTTT

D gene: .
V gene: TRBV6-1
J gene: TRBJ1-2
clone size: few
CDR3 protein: CASSEDVGNYGYTF
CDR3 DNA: TGTGCCAGCAGTGAAGATGTGGGAAACTATGGCTACACCTTC

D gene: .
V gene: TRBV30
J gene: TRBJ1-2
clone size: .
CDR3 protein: CAWSTKANYGYTF
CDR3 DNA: TGTGCCTGGAGTACGAAGGCTAACTATGGCTACACCTTC

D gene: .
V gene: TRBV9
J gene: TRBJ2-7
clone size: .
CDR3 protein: CASSPYGNRAYEQYF
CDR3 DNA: TGTGCCAGCAGCCCCTATGGAAACAGAGCCTACGAGCAGTACTTC

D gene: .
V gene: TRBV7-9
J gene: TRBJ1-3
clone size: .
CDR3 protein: CASDRDVLSGNTIYF
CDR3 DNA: TGTGCCAGCGACCGGGACGTCCTCTCTGGAAACACCATATATTTT

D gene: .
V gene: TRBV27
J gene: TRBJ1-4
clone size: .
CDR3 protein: CASSFQGSSEKLFF
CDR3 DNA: TGTGCCAGCAGTTTTCAGGGCTCGTCAGAAAAACTGTTTTTT

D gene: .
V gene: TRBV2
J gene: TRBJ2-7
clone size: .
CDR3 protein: CASSESWGRGEQYF
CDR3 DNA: TGTGCCAGCAGTGAATCCTGGGGGCGAGGCGAGCAGTACTTC

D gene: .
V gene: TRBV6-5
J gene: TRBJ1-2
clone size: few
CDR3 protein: CAGQGYTF
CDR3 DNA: TGTGCCGGACAGGGCTACACCTTC

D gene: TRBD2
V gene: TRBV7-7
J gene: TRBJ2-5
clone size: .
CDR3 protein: CATSRGSGGQETQYF
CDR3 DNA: TGTGCTACCTCCCGGGGTAGCGGGGGCCAAGAGACCCAGTACTTC

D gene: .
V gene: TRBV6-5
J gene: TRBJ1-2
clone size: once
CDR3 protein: CAGWAPRRANYGYTF
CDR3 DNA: TGTGCCGGTTGGGCGCCCCGCAGGGCTAACTATGGCTACACCTTC

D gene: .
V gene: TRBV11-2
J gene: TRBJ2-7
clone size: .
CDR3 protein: CASSLDRKGALYEQYF
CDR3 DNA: TGTGCCAGCAGCTTAGATCGGAAAGGCGCACTCTACGAGCAGTACTTC

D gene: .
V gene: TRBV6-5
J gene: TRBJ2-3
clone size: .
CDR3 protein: CASSYRDTDTQYF
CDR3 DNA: TGTGCCAGCAGTTACAGGGACACAGATACGCAGTATTTT

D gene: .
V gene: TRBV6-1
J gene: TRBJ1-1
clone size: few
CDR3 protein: CASSALVGEAFF
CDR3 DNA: TGTGCCAGCAGCGCCCTCGTCGGAGAAGCTTTCTTT

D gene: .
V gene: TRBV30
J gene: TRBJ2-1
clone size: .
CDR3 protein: CAWSVLPSESEQFF
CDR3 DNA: TGTGCCTGGAGTGTACTGCCTAGCGAGAGTGAGCAGTTCTTC

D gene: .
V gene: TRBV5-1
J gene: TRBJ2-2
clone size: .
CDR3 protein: CASSLRGNTGELFF
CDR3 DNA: TGCGCCAGCAGCTTGAGGGGGAACACCGGGGAGCTGTTTTTT

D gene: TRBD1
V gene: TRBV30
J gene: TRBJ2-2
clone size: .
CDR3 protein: CAVPLRGQGIISNTGELFF
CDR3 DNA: TGTGCCGTGCCCTTGCGGGGACAGGGTATAATCTCGAACACCGGGGAGCTGTTTTTT

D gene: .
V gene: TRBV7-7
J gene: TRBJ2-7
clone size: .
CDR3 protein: CASSLGSAYEQYF
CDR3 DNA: TGTGCTAGCAGCTTAGGGTCAGCCTACGAGCAGTACTTC

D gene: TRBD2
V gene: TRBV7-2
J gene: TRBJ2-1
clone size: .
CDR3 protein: CASSINSGNNEQFF
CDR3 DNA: TGTGCCAGCAGCATTAATAGCGGGAACAATGAGCAGTTCTTC

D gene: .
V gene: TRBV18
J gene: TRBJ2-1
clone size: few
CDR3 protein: CASSSPRGWRNEQFF
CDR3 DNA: TGTGCCAGCTCATCTCCCAGGGGATGGCGCAATGAGCAGTTCTTC

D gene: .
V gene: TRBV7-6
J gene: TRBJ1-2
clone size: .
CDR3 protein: CASSPMGVLNYGYTF
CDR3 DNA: TGTGCCAGCAGCCCCATGGGTGTGCTTAACTATGGCTACACCTTC

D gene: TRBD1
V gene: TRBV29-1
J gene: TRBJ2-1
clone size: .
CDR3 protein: CSVEGGTDSYNEQFF
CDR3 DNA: TGCAGCGTTGAAGGGGGGACAGACTCCTACAATGAGCAGTTCTTC

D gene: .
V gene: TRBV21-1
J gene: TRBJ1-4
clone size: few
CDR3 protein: CASSERQGMGEKLFF
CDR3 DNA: TGTGCCAGCAGCGAACGACAGGGGATGGGGGAAAAACTGTTTTTT

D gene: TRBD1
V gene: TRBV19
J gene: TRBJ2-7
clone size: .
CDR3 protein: CASSRGDRGAKGRRSSYEQYF
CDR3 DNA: TGTGCCAGTAGCAGAGGGGACAGGGGGGCCAAGGGGAGACGGAGCTCCTACGAGCAGTACTTC

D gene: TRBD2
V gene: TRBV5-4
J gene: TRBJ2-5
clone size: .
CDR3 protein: CASSLGLAGETGETQYF
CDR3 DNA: TGTGCCAGCAGCTTGGGACTAGCGGGGGAGACCGGAGAGACCCAGTACTTC

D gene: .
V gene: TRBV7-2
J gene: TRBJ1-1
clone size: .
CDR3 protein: CASSLEGGRMNTEAFF
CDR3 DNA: TGTGCCAGCAGCTTAGAGGGGGGGAGGATGAACACTGAAGCTTTCTTT

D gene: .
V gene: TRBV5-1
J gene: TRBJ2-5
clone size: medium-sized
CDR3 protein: CASSLVAAEETQYF
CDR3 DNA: TGCGCCAGCAGCTTGGTTGCCGCGGAAGAGACCCAGTACTTC

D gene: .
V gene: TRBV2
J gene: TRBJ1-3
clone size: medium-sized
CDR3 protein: CASIQDGSGNTIYF
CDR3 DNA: TGTGCCAGCATCCAGGACGGATCTGGAAACACCATATATTTT

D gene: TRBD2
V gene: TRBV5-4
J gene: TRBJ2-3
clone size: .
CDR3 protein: CASSSGGVGADTQYF
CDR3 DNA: TGTGCCAGCAGTTCTGGGGGGGTTGGGGCAGATACGCAGTATTTT

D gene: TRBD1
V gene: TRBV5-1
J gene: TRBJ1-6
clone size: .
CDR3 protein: CASSPTGTGESPLHF
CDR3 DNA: TGCGCCAGCAGCCCAACCGGGACAGGGGAATCACCCCTCCACTTT